This T cell receptor (beta chain) was sequenced in a study of PD-L1 blockade in urothelial cancer. Study-level background: The patients first took atezolizumab around 2014, receiving 1,200 mg intravenously every 3 weeks. Individuals in the cohort had been given 0 to 3 earlier chemotherapy regimens. Analyses were performed on blood at 3 weeks after treatment start (the second dose) and at 6 weeks.

With respect to this clone: The antigen is undetermined.

Study-wide points: Tumor-associated clones in the blood of durable-benefit patients grew more at 3 weeks.

Looked up from germline, CDR1 is GTSNPN and CDR2 is SVGIG (reference sequence). The CDR3 spans 16 residues. V lost 3 bases and J lost 6; bases outside the gene matches: 10. As to time point: pretreatment peripheral blood. The protocol was immunoSEQ multiplex PCR, while the TCRdb copy is restricted to in-frame clones and leaves out a portion. Of 60,000 to 75,000 clones listed, 84% are singletons. The V gene is TRBV30, the J gene TRBJ2-3, with TRBD2 matching 12 bases. Sequencing used PBMCs, obtained around atezolizumab (anti-PD-L1) treatment. The receptor comes from a woman in her sixties or seventies with urothelial cancer. The CDR3, as DNA: TGTGCCTGGAGCCCCGGGCTAGCGGGGGGGCGGGATACGCAGTATTTT. Its protein product is CAWSPGLAGGRDTQYF.